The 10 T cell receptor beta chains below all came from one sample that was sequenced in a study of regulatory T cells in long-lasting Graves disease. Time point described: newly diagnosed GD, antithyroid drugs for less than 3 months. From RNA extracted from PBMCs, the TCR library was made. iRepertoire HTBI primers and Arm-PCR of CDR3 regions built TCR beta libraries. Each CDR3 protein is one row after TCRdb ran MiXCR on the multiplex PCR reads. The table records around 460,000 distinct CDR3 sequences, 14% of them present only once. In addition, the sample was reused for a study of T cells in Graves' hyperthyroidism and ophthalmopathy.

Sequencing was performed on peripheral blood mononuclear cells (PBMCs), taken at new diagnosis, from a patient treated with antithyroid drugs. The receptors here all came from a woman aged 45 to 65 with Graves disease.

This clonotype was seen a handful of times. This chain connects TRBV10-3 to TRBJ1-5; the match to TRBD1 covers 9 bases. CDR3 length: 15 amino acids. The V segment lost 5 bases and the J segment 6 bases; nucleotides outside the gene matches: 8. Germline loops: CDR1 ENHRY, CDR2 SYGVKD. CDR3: CAISPGQGSSQPQHF. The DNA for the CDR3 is TGTGCCATCAGTCCGGGACAGGGATCGTCTCAGCCCCAGCATTTT.

DNA for the CDR3: TGTGCCAGCAGCCAAGATCGAGGGACGGTGAACACCGGGGAGCTGTTTTTT. Amino acids: CASSQDRGTVNTGELFF. The chain links TRBV3-1 to TRBJ2-2, with D perhaps being TRBD1 or TRBD2 (5 bases each). The CDR3 spans 17 residues. The V end was cut by 0 bases, the J end by 1 base, with 12 bases between. Germline lookup yields CDR1 LGHDT and CDR2 YNNKEL (reference sequence).

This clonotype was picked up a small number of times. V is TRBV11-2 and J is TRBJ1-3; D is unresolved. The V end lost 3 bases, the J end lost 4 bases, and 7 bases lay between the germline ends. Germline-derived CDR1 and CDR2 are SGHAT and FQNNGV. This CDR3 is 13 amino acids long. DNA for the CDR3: TGTGCCAGCAGCTTTGGGTTCGGAAACACCATATATTTT. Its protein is CASSFGFGNTIYF.

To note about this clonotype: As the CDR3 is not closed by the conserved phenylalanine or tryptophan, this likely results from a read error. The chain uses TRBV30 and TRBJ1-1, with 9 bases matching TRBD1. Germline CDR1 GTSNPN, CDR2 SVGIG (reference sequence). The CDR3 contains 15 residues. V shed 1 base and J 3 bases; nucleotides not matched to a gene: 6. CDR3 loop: CAWSARDREYTEAFS. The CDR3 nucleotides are TGTGCCTGGAGTGCAAGGGACAGGGAATACACTGAAGCTTTCTCT.

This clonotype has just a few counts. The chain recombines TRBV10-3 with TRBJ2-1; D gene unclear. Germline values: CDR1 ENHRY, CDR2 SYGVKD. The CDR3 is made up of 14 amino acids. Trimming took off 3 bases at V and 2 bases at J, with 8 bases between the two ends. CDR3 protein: CAISESATYNEQFF. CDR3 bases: TGTGCCATCAGTGAATCAGCGACCTACAATGAGCAGTTCTTC.

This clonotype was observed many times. The CDR3 spells CASSQGLNGELFF. The CDR3 nucleotides read TGTGCCAGCAGCCAAGGATTAAACGGGGAGCTGTTTTTT. The V and J genes are TRBV3-1 and TRBJ2-2; D remains unclear. CDR3 size: 13 residues. CDR1 and CDR2 (germline): LGHDT, YNNKEL (reference sequence). The V gene lost 1 base and the J gene lost 7 bases, with 7 bases spanning the gap.

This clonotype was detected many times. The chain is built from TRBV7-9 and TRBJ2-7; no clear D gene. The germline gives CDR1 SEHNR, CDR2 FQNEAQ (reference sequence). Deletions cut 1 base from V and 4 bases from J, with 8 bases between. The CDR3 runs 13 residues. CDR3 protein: CASSLVGLYEQYF. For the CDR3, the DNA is TGTGCCAGCAGCTTAGTTGGGCTTTACGAGCAGTACTTC. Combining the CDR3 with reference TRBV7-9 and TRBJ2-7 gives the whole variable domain DTGVSQNPRHKITKRGQNVTFRCDPISEHNRLYWYRQTLGQGPEFLTYFQNEAQLEKSRLLSDRFSAERPKGSFSTLEIQRTEQGDSAMYLCASSLVGLYEQYFGPGTRLTVT.

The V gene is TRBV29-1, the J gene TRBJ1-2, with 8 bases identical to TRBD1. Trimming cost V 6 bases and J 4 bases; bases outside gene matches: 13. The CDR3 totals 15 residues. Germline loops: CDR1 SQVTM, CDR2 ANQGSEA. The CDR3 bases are TGCAGCGTCTCCCCGGCCGAAGACAGGGGCTATGGCTACACCTTC. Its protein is CSVSPAEDRGYGYTF. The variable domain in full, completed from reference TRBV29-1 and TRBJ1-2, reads SAVISQKPSRDICQRGTSLTIQCQVDSQVTMMFWYRQQPGQSLTLIATANQGSEATYESGFVIDKFPISRPNLTFSTLTVSNMSPEDSSIYLCSVSPAEDRGYGYTFGSGTRLTVV.

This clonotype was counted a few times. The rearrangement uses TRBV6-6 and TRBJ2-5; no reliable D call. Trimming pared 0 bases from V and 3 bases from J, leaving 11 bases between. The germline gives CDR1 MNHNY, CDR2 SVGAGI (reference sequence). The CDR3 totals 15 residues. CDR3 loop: CASSYSAAGEETQYF. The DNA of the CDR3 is TGTGCCAGCAGTTACTCGGCCGCCGGTGAAGAGACCCAGTACTTC.

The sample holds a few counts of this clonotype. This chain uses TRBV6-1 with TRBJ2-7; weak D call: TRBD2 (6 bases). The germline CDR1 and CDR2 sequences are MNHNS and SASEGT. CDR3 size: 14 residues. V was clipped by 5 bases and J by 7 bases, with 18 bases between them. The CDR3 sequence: CASSPPGLPLEQYF. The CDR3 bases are TGTGCCAGCAGTCCTCCGGGACTCCCCTTGGAGCAGTACTTC.